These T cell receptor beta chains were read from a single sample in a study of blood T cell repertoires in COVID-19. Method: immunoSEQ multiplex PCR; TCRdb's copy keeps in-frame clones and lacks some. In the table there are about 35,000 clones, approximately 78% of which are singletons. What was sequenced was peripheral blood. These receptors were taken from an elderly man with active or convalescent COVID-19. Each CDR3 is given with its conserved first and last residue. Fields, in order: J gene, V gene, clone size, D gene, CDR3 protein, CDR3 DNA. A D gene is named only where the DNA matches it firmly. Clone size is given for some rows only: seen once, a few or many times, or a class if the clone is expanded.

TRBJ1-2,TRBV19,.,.,CASSISRGGVNYGYTF,TGTGCCAGTAGTATCTCACGTGGGGGGGTAAACTATGGCTACACCTTC
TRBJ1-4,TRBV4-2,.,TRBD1,CASSQNRDRSFPTNEKLFF,TGTGCCAGCAGCCAAAACCGGGACAGATCCTTTCCAACTAATGAAAAACTGTTTTTT
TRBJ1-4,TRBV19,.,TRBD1,CASRSDRNEKLFF,TGTGCCAGTAGGTCGGACAGGAATGAAAAACTGTTTTTT
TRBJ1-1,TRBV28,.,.,CASVRAMNTEAFF,TGTGCCTCCGTTCGAGCCATGAACACTGAAGCTTTCTTT
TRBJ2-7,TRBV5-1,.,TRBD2,CASSSLPAGGSTEQYF,TGCGCCAGCAGCTCCCTGCCAGCGGGAGGGTCCACCGAGCAGTACTTC
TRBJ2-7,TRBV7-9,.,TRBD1,CASSSTGGRYEQYF,TGTGCCAGCAGCTCGACAGGGGGTAGGTACGAGCAGTACTTC
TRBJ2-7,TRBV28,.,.,CATGAYEQYF,TGTGCCACTGGAGCATACGAGCAGTACTTC
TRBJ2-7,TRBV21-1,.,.,CASSKATGLITARGCEQYF,TGTGCCAGCAGCAAAGCGACGGGGCTCATCACGGCGCGGGGTTGCGAGCAGTACTTC
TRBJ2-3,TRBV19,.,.,CASSPLIGARDTQYF,TGTGCCAGTAGTCCCCTAATTGGGGCCCGGGATACGCAGTATTTT
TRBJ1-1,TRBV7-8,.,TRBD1,CASSLIRDREAFF,TGTGCCAGCAGCCTAATCCGGGACAGAGAAGCTTTCTTT
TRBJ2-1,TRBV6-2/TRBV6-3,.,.,CASSPTRGLYNEQFF,TGTGCCAGCAGCCCCACCCGAGGCCTTTACAATGAGCAGTTCTTC
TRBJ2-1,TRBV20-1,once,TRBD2,CSAPLGGEQFF,TGCAGTGCTCCCCTCGGGGGGGAGCAGTTCTTC
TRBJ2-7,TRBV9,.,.,CASSVMGAGLSEQYF,TGTGCCAGCAGCGTAATGGGGGCCGGTTTAAGCGAGCAGTACTTC
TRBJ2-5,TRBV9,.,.,CASNLGAEWETQYF,TGTGCCAGCAACTTAGGGGCAGAATGGGAGACCCAGTACTTC
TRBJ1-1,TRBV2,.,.,CASSVPGHLNTEAFF,TGTGCCAGCAGTGTCCCGGGACACCTGAACACTGAAGCTTTCTTT
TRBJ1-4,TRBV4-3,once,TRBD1,CASSPESGGGGSEKLFF,TGCGCCAGCAGCCCGGAGAGCGGAGGGGGCGGAAGTGAAAAACTGTTTTTT
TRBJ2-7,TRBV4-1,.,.,CASSPTGGLAYEQYF,TGCGCCAGCAGCCCGACTGGCGGGCTCGCCTACGAGCAGTACTTC
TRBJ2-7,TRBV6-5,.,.,CASSQQGYEQYF,TGTGCCAGCAGTCAACAGGGCTACGAGCAGTACTTC
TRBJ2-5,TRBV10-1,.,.,CASSDGAFGETQYF,TGCGCCAGCAGTGATGGGGCCTTTGGAGAGACCCAGTACTTC
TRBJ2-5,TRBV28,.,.,CASSSSGTGGETQYF,TGTGCCAGCAGTTCCTCTGGTACAGGCGGCGAGACCCAGTACTTC
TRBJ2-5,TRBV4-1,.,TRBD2,CASSQAGGAGETQYF,TGCGCCAGCAGCCAAGCGGGGGGGGCTGGGGAGACCCAGTACTTC
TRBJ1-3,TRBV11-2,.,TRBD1,CASSPGDRGSGNTIYF,TGTGCCAGCAGCCCAGGGGACAGGGGCTCTGGAAACACCATATATTTT